Following are 19 T cell receptor beta chains from one sample sequenced in a study of cytomegalovirus exposure and HLA in healthy donors. Use of 60 Vbeta and 13 Jbeta primers characterized the PCR. Profiled with immunoSEQ multiplex PCR; TCRdb holds only in-frame clones, not every one. The profile shows over 100,000 clones, more than 75% of them singletons. Sample: PBMCs. The receptors were gathered from a woman between 45 and 65 years old in good health and CMV-seropositive.

This chain links TRBV5-6 with TRBJ2-2; a possible D gene is TRBD2 (6 bases). Germline V lookup: CDR1 SGHDT, CDR2 YYEEEE. The CDR3 totals 17 residues. V lost 0 bases and J 5 bases, leaving 17 bases between the germline ends. The CDR3 region is CASSLAVWRRETGELFF. For the CDR3, the DNA is TGTGCCAGCAGCTTGGCCGTTTGGAGACGGGAGACCGGGGAGCTGTTTTTT.

The rearrangement uses TRBV28 and TRBJ2-5; 14 bases line up with TRBD2. The J call is uncertain, as TRBJ2-7 better fits the DNA end. The CDR3 extends over 16 amino acids. Per germline, CDR1 MDHEN and CDR2 SYDVKM. The DNA for the CDR3 is TGTGCCAGCAGTTCCGGACTAGCGGGAGGTACCTACGAGCAGTACTTC. It specifies CASSSGLAGGTYEQYF.

This clone turned up a few times. The chain recombines TRBV7-6 with TRBJ2-1; 11 bases align to TRBD2. Germline V lookup: CDR1 SGHVS, CDR2 FNYEAQ. CDR3 size: 18 residues. J gave up 3 bases and V 1 base, and 8 bases lay outside the gene matches. CDR3 DNA sequence: TGTGCCAGCAGCTTAGAACCGATACTAGCGGGAGTCTACAATGAGCAGTTCTTC. Amino acid sequence: CASSLEPILAGVYNEQFF.

J is TRBJ2-7 and V is TRBV7-3, with TRBD1 as a possible D gene (5 bases). The CDR3 has 13 residues. Germline V gene sequence: CDR1 SGHTA, CDR2 FQGTGA. The germline V and J ends were trimmed by 2 bases and 7 bases, with 12 bases remaining between them. The chain's CDR3 is CASSLRPGWEQYF. For the CDR3, the DNA is TGTGCCAGCAGCTTACGGCCAGGGTGGGAGCAGTACTTC.

The gene calls are TRBV6-5 and TRBJ2-3; TRBD2 aligns across 9 bases. Losses at the gene ends were 0 bases for V and 5 bases for J; bases not matched to a gene: 6. The CDR3 runs to 16 residues. The germline V gene has CDR1 MNHEY and CDR2 SVGAGI. CDR3 amino acids: CASSYSGGRAVDTQYF. The CDR3 DNA sequence: TGTGCCAGCAGTTACTCTGGCGGGAGGGCGGTAGATACGCAGTATTTT.

This clone has a handful of counts. The chain links TRBV11-2 to TRBJ1-3; the D is unclear. The CDR3 runs 14 residues. Germline V gives CDR1 SGHAT, CDR2 FQNNGV. V was pared by 3 bases and J by 6 bases, with 12 bases between. The CDR3 is CASSLEGYANTIYF. CDR3 nucleotides: TGTGCCAGCAGCTTGGAGGGCTACGCAAACACCATATATTTT.

Written as DNA, the CDR3 is TGTGCCAGCAGTGAGGGGCACTATCAGCCCCAGCATTTT. It is translated as CASSEGHYQPQHF. V usage is TRBV6-1 and J usage is TRBJ1-5; TRBD1 is a possible D gene (5 bases). V dropped 3 bases and J dropped 5 bases, with 8 bases sitting between them. Germline assignment: CDR1 MNHNS and CDR2 SASEGT. The CDR3 runs 13 residues.

The chain joins TRBV28 to TRBJ2-2; 15 bases agree with TRBD2. There are 22 residues in the CDR3. The ends lost 5 bases at V and 4 bases at J; junction bases unmatched: 20. The germline gives CDR1 MDHEN, CDR2 SYDVKM. The CDR3 protein is CASSGLGGRRTSGRAGTGELFF. CDR3 nucleotides: TGTGCCAGCAGTGGACTTGGGGGCCGACGGACTAGCGGGAGGGCGGGCACCGGGGAGCTGTTTTTT. The whole variable domain, filled in from reference TRBV28 and TRBJ2-2, reads DVKVTQSSRYLVKRTGEKVFLECVQDMDHENMFWYRQDPGLGLRLIYFSYDVKMKEKGDIPEGYSVSREKKERFSLILESASTNQTSMYLCASSGLGGRRTSGRAGTGELFFGEGSRLTVL.

This clone was detected once. J is TRBJ1-1 and V is TRBV11-2, with D maybe TRBD1 (6 bases). V was pared by 5 bases and J by 4 bases, with 14 bases between. This CDR3 is built from 14 residues. Germline lookup yields CDR1 SGHAT and CDR2 FQNNGV. CDR3 amino acids: CASSAFRGATEAFF. As DNA, the CDR3 is TGTGCCAGCAGCGCGTTTCGGGGGGCCACTGAAGCTTTCTTT. Full variable domain (outside the CDR3, taken from reference TRBV11-2 and TRBJ1-1): EAGVAQSPRYKIIEKRQSVAFWCNPISGHATLYWYQQILGQGPKLLIQFQNNGVVDDSQLPKDRFSAERLKGVDSTLKIQPAKLEDSAVYLCASSAFRGATEAFFGQGTRLTVV.

The chain's CDR3 is CASSTRNRYGYTF. The CDR3 coding sequence is TGTGCCAGCAGTACGAGGAATCGGTATGGCTACACCTTC. The chain combines TRBV6-5 with TRBJ1-2; unclear D gene. CDR1 and CDR2 (germline): MNHEY, SVGAGI. The germline V and J ends were trimmed by 5 bases and 5 bases, with 12 bases remaining between them. CDR3 length equals 13 residues.

The chain recombines TRBV20-1 with TRBJ1-1, with unresolved D. The CDR3 sequence is 10 residues long. Germline V lookup: CDR1 DFQATT, CDR2 SNEGSKA (reference sequence). V was shortened by 6 bases and J by 6 bases, with 8 bases between the two germline ends. For the CDR3, the DNA is TGCAGTGCCCGCGTCGCTGAAGCTTTCTTT. Amino acid sequence: CSARVAEAFF.

V is TRBV2 and J is TRBJ2-7; a possible D gene is TRBD1 (5 bases). The CDR3 covers 12 residues. Trimming removed 8 bases from V and 2 bases from J, with 10 bases in between. Germline loops: CDR1 SNHLY, CDR2 FYNNEI. Here the CDR3 reads CASQGTTYEQYF. The CDR3 bases are TGTGCCAGCCAGGGTACAACCTACGAGCAGTACTTC.

V is TRBV27 and J is TRBJ1-4; 8 positions agree with TRBD1. The germline CDR1 and CDR2 sequences are MNHEY and SMNVEV (reference sequence). The CDR3 has 16 residues. Germline trimming cut 0 bases from V and 8 bases from J; bases unmatched to any gene: 8. The CDR3 bases are TGTGCCAGCAGTTTATCGATGTCAGGGGGCGGGGAAAAACTGTTTTTT. This gives the protein CASSLSMSGGGEKLFF.

The rearrangement links TRBV4-2 to TRBJ2-7; 8 bases are shared with TRBD2. The CDR3 contains 17 residues. Trimming at V came to 0 bases and at J to 5 bases, leaving 12 bases not matched to a gene. From germline, CDR1 is LGHNA and CDR2 YNFKEQ. The CDR3 DNA is TGTGCCAGCAGCCAAGACCCAACTAGCGGAGCCTTTGACGAGCAGTACTTC. Translated, it gives CASSQDPTSGAFDEQYF.

As regards this clone: This sample includes further DNA sequences coding for the same CDR3. J is TRBJ1-4 and V is TRBV5-6; possible D gene TRBD1, 5 bases. Germline loops: CDR1 SGHDT, CDR2 YYEEEE. Trimming took off 4 bases at V and 4 bases at J, with 17 bases between the two ends. The length of the CDR3 is 16 residues. The chain's CDR3 is CASSPRAGPGNEKLFF. CDR3 DNA: TGTGCCAGCAGCCCCAGGGCCGGACCGGGTAATGAAAAACTGTTTTTT.

V and J are TRBV12-5 and TRBJ1-1; possibly TRBD1 for D (6 bases). Germline V CDR1 and CDR2: LGHNT, FRNRAP. The V gene lost 6 bases and the J gene lost 0 bases, with 14 bases spanning the gap. The CDR3 spans 15 residues. The CDR3 DNA reads TGTGCTAGTGGACAATACAGGGAAGTGAACACTGAAGCTTTCTTT. This encodes CASGQYREVNTEAFF.

CDR3 bases: TGTGCCAGCAGCTTAGCTCTAGTGGGGGACTCCGAAGCCAAAAACATTCAGTACTTC. It specifies CASSLALVGDSEAKNIQYF. The V and J genes are TRBV7-2 and TRBJ2-4; D possibly corresponds to TRBD2 (6 bases). The CDR3 contains 19 residues. CDR1 and CDR2 from the germline V gene are SGHTA and FQGNSA. The V end was cut by 0 bases, the J end by 0 bases, with 18 bases between.

The chain has TRBV11-2 and TRBJ2-4; 8 bases fit TRBD1. Germline V gene data show CDR1 as SGHAT and CDR2 as FQNNGV. V dropped 2 bases and J dropped 3; count of bases not matched to a gene: 6. The CDR3 extends over 16 amino acids. The CDR3 nucleotides read TGTGCCAGCAGCTTATATAGTGGGACAGGCAAAAACATTCAGTACTTC. Its translation is CASSLYSGTGKNIQYF.

The table lists this clone with a count of one. V and J are TRBV7-9 and TRBJ1-6, with D hard to call. Germline V gives CDR1 SEHNR, CDR2 FQNEAQ (reference sequence). The V end was cut by 3 bases, the J end by 5 bases, with 17 bases between. The CDR3 extends over 17 amino acids. The CDR3 DNA sequence: TGTGCCAGCAGCTTCTACGCAGGATTCCGGAATAATTCACCCCTCCACTTT. This gives the protein CASSFYAGFRNNSPLHF.